The following is a T cell receptor (beta chain) sequence with its context. TCRdb keeps only in-frame clones here, not all; method: immunoSEQ multiplex PCR. Of approximately 100,000 clones detected, more than 80% appear once; the ten largest clones hold roughly 32%. This sample was taken from a study of blood T cell repertoires in COVID-19. Study context: Sources were T cells, B-cell-depleted T cells, or PBMCs; the material itself was cDNA or gDNA.

CDR1 is PRHDT, CDR2 FYEKMQ, per germline (reference sequence). With V trimmed by 0 bases and J by 0 bases, 2 bases remained unmatched. The CDR3 covers 15 residues. The source is an elderly woman with acute or convalescent COVID-19. The sample taken for sequencing was peripheral blood. V gene TRBV13 combines with J gene TRBJ2-7; 7 bases fit TRBD2. The CDR3 bases are TGTGCCAGCAGCTTAGGAGCGGGGAGCTCCTACGAGCAGTACTTC. This codes for CASSLGAGSSYEQYF.